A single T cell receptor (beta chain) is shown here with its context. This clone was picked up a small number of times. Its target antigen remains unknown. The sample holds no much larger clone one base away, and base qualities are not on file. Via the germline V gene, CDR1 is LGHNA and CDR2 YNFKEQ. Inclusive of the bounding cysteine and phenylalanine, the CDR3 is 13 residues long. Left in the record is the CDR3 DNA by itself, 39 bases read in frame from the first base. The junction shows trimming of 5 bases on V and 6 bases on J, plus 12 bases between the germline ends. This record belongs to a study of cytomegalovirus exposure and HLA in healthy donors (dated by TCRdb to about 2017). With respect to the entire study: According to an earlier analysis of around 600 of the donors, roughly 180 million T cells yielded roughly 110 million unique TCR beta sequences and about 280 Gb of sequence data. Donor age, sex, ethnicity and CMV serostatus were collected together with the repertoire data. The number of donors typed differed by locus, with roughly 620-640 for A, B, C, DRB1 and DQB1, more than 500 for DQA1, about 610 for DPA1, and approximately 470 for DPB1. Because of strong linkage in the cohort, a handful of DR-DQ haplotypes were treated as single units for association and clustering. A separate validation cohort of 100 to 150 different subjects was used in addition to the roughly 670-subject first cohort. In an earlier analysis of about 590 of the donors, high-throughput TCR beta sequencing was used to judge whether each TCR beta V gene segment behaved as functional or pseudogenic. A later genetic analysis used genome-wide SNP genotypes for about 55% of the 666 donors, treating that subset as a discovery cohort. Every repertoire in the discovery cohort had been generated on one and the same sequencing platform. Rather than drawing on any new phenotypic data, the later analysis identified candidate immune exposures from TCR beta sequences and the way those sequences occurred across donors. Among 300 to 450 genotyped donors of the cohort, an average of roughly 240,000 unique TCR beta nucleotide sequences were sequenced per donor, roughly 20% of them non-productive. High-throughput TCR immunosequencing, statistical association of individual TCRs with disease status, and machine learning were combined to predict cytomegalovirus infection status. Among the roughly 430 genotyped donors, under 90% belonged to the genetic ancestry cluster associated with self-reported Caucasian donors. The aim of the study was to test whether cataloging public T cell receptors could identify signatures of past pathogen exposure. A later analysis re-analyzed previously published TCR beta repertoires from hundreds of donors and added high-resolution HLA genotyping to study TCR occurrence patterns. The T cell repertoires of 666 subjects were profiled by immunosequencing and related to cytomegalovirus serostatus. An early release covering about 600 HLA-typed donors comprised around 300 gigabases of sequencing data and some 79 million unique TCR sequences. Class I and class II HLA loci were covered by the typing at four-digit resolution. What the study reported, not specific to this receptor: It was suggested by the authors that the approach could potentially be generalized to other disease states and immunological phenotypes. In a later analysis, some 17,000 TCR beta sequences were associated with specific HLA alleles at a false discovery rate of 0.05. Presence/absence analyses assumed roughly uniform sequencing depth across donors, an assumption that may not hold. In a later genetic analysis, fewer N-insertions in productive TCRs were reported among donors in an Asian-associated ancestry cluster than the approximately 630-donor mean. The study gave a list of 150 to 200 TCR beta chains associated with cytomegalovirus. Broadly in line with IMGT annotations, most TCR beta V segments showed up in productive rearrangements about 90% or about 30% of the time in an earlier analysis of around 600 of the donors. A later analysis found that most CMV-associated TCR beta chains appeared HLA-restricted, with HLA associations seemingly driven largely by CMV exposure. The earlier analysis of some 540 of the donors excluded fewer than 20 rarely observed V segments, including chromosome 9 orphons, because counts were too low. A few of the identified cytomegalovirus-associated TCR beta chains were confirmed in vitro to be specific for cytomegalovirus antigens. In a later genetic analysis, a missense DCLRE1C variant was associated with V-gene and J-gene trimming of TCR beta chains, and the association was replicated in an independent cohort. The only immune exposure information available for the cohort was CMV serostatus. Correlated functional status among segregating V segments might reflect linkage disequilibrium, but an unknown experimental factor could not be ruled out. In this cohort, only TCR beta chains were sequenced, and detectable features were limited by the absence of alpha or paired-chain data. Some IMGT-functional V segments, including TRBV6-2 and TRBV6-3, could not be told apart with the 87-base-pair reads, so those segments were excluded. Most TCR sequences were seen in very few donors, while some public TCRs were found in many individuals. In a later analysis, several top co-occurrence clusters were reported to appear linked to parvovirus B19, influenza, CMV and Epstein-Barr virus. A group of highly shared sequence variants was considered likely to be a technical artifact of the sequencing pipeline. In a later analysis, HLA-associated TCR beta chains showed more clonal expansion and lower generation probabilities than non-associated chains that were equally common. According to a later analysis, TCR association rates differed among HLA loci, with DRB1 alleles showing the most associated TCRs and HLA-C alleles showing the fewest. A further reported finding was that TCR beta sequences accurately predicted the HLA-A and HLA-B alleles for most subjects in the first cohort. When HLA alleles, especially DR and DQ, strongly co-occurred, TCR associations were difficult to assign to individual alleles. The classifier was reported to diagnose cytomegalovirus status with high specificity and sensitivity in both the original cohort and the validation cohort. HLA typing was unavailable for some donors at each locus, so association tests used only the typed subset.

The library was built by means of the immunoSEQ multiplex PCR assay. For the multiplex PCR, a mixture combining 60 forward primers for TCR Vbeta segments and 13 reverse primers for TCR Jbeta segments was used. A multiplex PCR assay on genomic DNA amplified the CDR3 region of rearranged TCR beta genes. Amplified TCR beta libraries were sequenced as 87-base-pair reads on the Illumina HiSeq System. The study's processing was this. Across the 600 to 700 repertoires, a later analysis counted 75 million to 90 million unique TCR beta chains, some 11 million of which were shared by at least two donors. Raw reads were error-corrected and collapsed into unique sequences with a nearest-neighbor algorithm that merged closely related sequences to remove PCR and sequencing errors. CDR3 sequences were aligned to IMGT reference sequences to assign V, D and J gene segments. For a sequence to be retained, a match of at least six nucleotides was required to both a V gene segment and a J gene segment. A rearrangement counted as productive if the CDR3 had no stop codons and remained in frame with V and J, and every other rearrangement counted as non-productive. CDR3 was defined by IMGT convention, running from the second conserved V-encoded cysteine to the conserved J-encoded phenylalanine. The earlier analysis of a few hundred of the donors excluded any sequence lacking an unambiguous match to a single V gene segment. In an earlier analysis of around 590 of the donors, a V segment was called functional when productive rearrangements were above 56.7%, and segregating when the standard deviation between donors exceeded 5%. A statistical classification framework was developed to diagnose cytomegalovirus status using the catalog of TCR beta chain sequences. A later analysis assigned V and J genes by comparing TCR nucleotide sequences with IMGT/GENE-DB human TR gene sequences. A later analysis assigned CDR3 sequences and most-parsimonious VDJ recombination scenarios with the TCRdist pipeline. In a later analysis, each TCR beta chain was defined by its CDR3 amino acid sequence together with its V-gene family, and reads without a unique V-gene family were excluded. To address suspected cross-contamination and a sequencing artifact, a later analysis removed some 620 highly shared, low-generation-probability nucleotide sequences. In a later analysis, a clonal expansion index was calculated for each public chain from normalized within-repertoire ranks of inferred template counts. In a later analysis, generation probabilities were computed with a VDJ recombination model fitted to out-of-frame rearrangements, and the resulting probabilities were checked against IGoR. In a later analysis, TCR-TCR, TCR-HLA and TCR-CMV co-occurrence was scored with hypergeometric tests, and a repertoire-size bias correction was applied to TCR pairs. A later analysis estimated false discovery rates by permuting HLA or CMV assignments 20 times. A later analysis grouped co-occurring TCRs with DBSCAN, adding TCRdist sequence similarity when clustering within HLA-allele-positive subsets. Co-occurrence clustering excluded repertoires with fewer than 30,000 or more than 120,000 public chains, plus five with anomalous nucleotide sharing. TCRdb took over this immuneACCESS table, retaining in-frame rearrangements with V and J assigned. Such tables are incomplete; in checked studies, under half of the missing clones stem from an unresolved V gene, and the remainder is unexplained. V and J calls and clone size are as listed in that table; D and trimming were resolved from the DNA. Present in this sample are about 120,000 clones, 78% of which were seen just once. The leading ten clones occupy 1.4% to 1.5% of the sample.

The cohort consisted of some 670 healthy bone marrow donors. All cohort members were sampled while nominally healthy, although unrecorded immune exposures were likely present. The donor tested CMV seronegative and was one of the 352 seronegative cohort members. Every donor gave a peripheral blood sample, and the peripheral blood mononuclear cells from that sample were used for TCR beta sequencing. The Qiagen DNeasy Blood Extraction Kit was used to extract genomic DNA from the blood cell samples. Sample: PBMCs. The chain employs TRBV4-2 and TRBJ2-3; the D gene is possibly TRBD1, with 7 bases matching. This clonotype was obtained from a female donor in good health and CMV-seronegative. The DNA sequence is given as TGTGCCAGCAGCGGGTCAGGGGGGGATACGCAGTATTTT. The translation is CASSGSGGDTQYF.